The rows below give T cell receptor beta chains drawn from one sample of a study of cytomegalovirus exposure and HLA in healthy donors. Sequencing was performed with immunoSEQ multiplex PCR; in TCRdb, only in-frame clones are kept and a portion is missing. This sample has 200,000 to 250,000 clones; around 80% occur once, and the top ten carry 0.63%. Material: PBMCs. The origin of the receptors is a young man in good health and CMV-seronegative. Each CDR3 is given without its conserved first and last residue. Clone size is not always given. Where it is, it says once, few, many or a class for expanded clones.

TRBV28	.	TRBJ2-1	ASWTSGAYNEQF
TRBV5-1	.	TRBJ1-1	ASGPGTGGTEAF
TRBV18	few	TRBJ2-7	ASSPLGTSGTTYEQY
TRBV5-4	.	TRBJ2-2	ASSSTSGSVTGELF
TRBV5-1	.	TRBJ1-4	ASSLDSATNEKLF
TRBV6-5	.	.	ASSIRRGGYEQY
TRBV4-1	.	TRBJ2-5	ASSPLTSGRETQY
TRBV6-1	.	TRBJ2-2	ASSEAVRVGGVRTGELF
TRBV2	.	TRBJ2-3	ASSDASGSADTQY
TRBV5-3	.	TRBJ1-2	ARSLSYRVFNYGYT
TRBV10-1	.	TRBJ2-2	ASSLTGAYGELF
TRBV19	.	TRBJ2-7	ASSIAVGVNRPYEQY
TRBV9	few	TRBJ2-1	ASSAIRETEQF
TRBV11-3	.	TRBJ2-1	ASSLDFSSYEQF
TRBV5-1	.	TRBJ1-3	ASSPDGGRGNTIY
TRBV5-4	.	TRBJ2-5	ASSGGPVETQY
TRBV29-1	.	.	SVVGLAGRGYEQY
TRBV19	.	TRBJ2-1	ASSIGGGVNEQF